Included here is one T cell receptor (beta chain) sequence, with context. Its antigen is unidentified. CDR3 length equals 17 residues. Germline CDR1 reads LNHDA; CDR2 reads SQIVND (reference sequence). With 4 bases removed from V and 1 base from J, the gap between germline ends came to 16 bases. Time point: week 23, last vaccination. Doses consisted of 300 ug of mutant IDH1 20-mer peptide each, paired with topical imiquimod. Clones were read by immunoSEQ multiplex PCR, and TCRdb kept only the in-frame ones, dropping some. This table has about 81,000 clones, 85% appearing once. The sample belongs to a study of a mutant IDH1 vaccine in newly diagnosed glioma. Study-wide context: Sex distribution of treated patients was about 62% male and about 38% female; mean age was around 40 years. General study results and limits: More than 80% of patients showed vaccine-induced immune responses across multiple MHC alleles. Pseudoprogression apparently lacked any relation to changes in top peripheral T cell clonotypes.

The genes are TRBV19 and TRBJ2-2, with D maybe TRBD2 (6 bases). The sample here was PBMCs, taken from a glioma patient whose treatment included an IDH1 peptide vaccine. This clonotype was sampled from a man aged 25 to 40 with glioma. Some clones in this sample may be carry-over from other donors' samples. CDR3 in DNA: TGTGCCAGTAGTACTAGACTGTTCGGGGGGAACACCGGGGAGCTGTTTTTT. Translating gives CASSTRLFGGNTGELFF.